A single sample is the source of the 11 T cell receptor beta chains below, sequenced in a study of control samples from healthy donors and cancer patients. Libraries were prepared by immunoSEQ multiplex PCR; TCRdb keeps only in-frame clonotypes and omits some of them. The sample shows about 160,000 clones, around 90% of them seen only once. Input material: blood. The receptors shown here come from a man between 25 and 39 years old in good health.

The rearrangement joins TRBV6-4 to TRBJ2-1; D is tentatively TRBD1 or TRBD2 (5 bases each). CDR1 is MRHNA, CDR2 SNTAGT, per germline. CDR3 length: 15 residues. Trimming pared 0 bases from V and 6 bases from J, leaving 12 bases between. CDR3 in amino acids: CASSDSPQGPNEQFF. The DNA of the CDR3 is TGTGCCAGCAGTGACTCCCCGCAGGGACCCAATGAGCAGTTCTTC.

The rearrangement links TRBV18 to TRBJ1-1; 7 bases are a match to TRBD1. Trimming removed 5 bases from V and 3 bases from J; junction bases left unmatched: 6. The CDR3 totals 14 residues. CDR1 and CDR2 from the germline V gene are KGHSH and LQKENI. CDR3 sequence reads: CASSSTGVDTEAFF. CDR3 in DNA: TGTGCCAGCTCATCCACAGGGGTGGACACTGAAGCTTTCTTT.

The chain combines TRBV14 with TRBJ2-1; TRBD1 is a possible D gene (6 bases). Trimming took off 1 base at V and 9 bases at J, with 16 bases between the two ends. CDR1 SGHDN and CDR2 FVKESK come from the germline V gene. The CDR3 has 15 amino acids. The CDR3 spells CASSQVRGSTGEQFF. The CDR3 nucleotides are TGTGCCAGCAGCCAAGTAAGGGGGTCTACAGGTGAGCAGTTCTTC.

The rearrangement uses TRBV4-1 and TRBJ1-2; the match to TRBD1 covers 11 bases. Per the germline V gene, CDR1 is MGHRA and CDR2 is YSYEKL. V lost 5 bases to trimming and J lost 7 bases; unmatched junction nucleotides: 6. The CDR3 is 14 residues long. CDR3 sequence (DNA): TGCGCCAGCAGCGCCCCGGGACAGGGGGGTGGCTACACCTTC. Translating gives CASSAPGQGGGYTF.

CDR3: CASSLEAGRNTEAFF. The CDR3 DNA sequence: TGCGCCAGCAGCTTGGAGGCGGGTCGGAACACTGAAGCTTTCTTT. The rearrangement links TRBV5-1 to TRBJ1-1; unclear D gene. V gave up 0 bases and J gave up 1 base, with 10 bases separating them. Germline V gene sequence: CDR1 SGHRS, CDR2 YFSETQ. This CDR3 spans 15 amino acids.

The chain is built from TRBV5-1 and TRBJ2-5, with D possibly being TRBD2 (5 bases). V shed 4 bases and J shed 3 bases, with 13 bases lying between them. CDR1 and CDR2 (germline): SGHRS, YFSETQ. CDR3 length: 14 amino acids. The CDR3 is CASSPTDGEETQYF. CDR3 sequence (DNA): TGCGCCAGCAGCCCCACGGACGGGGAAGAGACCCAGTACTTC.

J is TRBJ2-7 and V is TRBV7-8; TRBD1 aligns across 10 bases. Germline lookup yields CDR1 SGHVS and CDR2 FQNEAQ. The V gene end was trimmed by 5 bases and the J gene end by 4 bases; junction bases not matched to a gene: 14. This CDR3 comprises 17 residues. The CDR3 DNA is TGTGCCAGCAGCGACCCGGGACAGGGGCGAACAGATTACGAGCAGTACTTC. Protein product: CASSDPGQGRTDYEQYF.

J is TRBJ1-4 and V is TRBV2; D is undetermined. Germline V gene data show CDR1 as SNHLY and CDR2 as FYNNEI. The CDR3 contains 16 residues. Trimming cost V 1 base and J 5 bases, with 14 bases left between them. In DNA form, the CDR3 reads TGTGCCAGCAGTGAAGGAGCTGATACCACAAATGAAAAACTGTTTTTT. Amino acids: CASSEGADTTNEKLFF.

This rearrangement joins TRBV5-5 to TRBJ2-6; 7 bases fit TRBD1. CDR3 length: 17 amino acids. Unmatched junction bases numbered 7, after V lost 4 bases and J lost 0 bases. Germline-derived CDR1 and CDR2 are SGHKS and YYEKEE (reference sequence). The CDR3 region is CASSSRDSFSGANVLTF. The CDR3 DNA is TGTGCCAGCAGCAGCCGGGACAGCTTCTCTGGGGCCAACGTCCTGACTTTC.

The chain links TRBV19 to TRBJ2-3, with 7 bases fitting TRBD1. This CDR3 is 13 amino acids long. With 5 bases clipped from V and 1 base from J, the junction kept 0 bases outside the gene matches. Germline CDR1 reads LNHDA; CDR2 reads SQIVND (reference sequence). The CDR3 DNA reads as TGTGCCAGTAGTGGACAGGGCACAGATACGCAGTATTTT. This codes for CASSGQGTDTQYF.

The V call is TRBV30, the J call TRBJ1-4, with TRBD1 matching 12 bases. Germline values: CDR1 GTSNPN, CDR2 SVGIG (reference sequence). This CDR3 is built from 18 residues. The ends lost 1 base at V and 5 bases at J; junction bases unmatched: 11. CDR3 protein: CAWSEGGTGGAGNEKLFF. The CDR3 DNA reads TGTGCCTGGAGTGAGGGGGGGACAGGGGGCGCTGGAAATGAAAAACTGTTTTTT.